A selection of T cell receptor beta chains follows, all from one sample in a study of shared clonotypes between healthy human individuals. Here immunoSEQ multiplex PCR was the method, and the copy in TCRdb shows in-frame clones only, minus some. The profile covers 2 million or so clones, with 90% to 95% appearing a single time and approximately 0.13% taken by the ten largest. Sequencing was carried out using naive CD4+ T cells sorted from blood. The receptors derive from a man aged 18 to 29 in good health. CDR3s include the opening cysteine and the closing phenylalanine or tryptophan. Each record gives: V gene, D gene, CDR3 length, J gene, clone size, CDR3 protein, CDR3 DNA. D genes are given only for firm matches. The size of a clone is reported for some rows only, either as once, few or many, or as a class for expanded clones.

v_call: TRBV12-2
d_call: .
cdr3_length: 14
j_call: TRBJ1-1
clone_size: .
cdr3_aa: CASRTTEMNTEAFF
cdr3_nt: TGTGCAAGTCGCACGACAGAGATGAACACTGAAGCTTTCTTT

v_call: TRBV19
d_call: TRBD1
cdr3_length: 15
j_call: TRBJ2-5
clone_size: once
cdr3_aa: CASSRGTGGLGTQYF
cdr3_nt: TGTGCCAGTAGTAGAGGGACAGGAGGCCTAGGGACCCAGTACTTC

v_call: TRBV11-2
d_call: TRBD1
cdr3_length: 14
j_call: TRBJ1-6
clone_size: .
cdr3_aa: CASSLGQGSSPLHF
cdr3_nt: TGTGCCAGCAGCTTAGGACAGGGGAGTTCACCCCTCCACTTT

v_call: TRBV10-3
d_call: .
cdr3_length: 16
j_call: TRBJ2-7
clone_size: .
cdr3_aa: CAISRSGKLGSYEQYF
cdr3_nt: TGTGCCATCAGTAGATCAGGGAAGTTGGGCTCCTACGAGCAGTACTTC

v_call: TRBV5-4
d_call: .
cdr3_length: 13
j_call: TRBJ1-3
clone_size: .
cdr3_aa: CASSLAGANTIYF
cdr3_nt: TGTGCCAGCAGCTTGGCGGGGGCAAACACCATATATTTT

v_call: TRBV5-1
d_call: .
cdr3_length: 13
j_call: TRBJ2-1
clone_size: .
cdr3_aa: CASSPPSPNEQFF
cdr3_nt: TGCGCCAGCAGCCCCCCGTCACCCAATGAGCAGTTCTTC

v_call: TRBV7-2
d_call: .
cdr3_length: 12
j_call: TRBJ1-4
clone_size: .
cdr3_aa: CASSLDGEKLFF
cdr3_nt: TGTGCCAGCAGCTTAGACGGGGAAAAACTGTTTTTT

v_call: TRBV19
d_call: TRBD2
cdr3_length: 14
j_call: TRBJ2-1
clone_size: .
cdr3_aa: CASSGGGRDNEQFF
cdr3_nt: TGTGCCTCTAGTGGGGGAGGGCGGGACAATGAGCAGTTCTTC

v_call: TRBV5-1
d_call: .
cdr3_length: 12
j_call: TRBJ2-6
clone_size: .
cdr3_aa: CASSLEANVLTF
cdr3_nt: TGCGCCAGCAGCTTGGAGGCCAACGTCCTGACTTTC

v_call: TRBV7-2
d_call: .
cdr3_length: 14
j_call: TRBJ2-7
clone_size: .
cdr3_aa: CASSPRRQDYEQYF
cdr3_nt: TGTGCCAGCAGCCCCAGGCGACAAGACTACGAGCAGTACTTC

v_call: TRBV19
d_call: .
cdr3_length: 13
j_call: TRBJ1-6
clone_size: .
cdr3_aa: CASSDSYNSPLHF
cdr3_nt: TGTGCCAGTTCGGACAGCTATAATTCACCCCTCCACTTT

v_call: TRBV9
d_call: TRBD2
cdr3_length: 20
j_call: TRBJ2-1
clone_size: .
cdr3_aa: CASSVAYRASGGAAYNEQFF
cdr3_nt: TGTGCCAGCAGCGTAGCTTATAGGGCTAGCGGGGGGGCCGCGTACAATGAGCAGTTCTTC

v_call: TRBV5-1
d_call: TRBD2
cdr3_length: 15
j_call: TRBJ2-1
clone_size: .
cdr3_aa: CASNRIAGASNEQFF
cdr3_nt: TGCGCCAGCAATCGAATAGCGGGGGCTAGCAATGAGCAGTTCTTC

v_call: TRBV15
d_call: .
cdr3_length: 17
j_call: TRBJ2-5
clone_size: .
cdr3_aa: CATSKDSGPGSQETQYF
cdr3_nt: TGTGCCACCAGCAAAGACTCTGGGCCAGGGTCACAAGAGACCCAGTACTTC

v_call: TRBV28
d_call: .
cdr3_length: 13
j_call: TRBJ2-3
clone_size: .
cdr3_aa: CASTAGRVDTQYF
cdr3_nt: TGTGCCAGCACGGCAGGGCGGGTGGATACGCAGTATTTT

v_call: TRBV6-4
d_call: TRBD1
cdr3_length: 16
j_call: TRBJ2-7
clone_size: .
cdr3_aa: CASSDQDRPSSYEQYF
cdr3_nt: TGTGCCAGCAGTGACCAGGACAGGCCGAGCTCCTACGAGCAGTACTTC

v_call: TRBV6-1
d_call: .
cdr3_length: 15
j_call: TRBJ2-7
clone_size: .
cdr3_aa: CASSARDPLGYEQYF
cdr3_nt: TGTGCCAGCAGTGCGCGGGACCCATTGGGTTACGAGCAGTACTTC

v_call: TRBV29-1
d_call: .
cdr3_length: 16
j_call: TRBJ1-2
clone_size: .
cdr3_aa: CSVEDLRGLSGYGYTF
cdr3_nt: TGCAGCGTTGAAGATCTTCGGGGGTTGAGCGGCTATGGCTACACCTTC

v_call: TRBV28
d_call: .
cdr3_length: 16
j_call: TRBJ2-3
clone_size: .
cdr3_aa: CASSRPPGGSTDTQYF
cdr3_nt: TGTGCCAGCAGCCGCCCTCCCGGCGGTAGCACAGATACGCAGTATTTT

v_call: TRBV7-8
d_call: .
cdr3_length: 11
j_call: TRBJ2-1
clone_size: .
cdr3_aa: CASSANNEQFF
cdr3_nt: TGTGCCAGCAGCGCTAACAATGAGCAGTTCTTC

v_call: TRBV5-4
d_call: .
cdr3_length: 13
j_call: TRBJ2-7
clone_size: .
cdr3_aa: CASSLARGDEQYF
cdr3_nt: TGTGCCAGCAGCTTGGCCAGGGGGGACGAGCAGTACTTC

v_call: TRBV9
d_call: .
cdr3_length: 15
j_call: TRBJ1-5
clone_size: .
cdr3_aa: CASSTNDRRTQPQHF
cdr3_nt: TGTGCCAGCAGCACCAACGACAGGCGGACCCAGCCCCAGCATTTT

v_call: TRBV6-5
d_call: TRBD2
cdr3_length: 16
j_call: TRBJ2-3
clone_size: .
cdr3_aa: CASSSTTSGRTDTQYF
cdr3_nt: TGTGCCAGCAGTTCGACCACTAGCGGGAGAACAGATACGCAGTATTTT

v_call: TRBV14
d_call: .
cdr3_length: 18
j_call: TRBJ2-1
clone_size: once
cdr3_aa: CASSHTARKGGSYNEQFF
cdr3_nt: TGTGCCAGCAGCCATACCGCCAGGAAGGGGGGCTCCTACAATGAGCAGTTCTTC

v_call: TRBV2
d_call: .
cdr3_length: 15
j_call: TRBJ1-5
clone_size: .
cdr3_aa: CASNQGFGNNQPQHF
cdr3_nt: TGTGCCAGCAATCAAGGGTTTGGTAACAATCAGCCCCAGCATTTT

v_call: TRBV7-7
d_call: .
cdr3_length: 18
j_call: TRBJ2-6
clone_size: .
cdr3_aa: CASSEEFVPQSRANVLTF
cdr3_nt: TGTGCCAGCAGCGAAGAATTTGTGCCACAAAGTCGGGCCAACGTCCTGACTTTC

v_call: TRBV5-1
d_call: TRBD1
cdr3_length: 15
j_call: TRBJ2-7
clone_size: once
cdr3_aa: CASSLDRGPSYEQYF
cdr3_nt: TGCGCCAGCAGCTTGGACAGGGGGCCCTCCTACGAGCAGTACTTC

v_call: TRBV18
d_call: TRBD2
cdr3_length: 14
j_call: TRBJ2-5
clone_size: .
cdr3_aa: CASSPRLAGETQYF
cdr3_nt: TGTGCCAGCTCACCTCGACTAGCGGGAGAGACCCAGTACTTC

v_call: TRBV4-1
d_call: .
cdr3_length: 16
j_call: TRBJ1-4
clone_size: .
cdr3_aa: CASSQDPVLGGEKLFF
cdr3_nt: TGCGCCAGCAGCCAAGATCCAGTTCTGGGCGGTGAAAAACTGTTTTTT

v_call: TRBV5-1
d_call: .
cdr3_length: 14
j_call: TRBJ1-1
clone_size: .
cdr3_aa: CASSFIVYDTEAFF
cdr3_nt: TGCGCCAGCAGCTTTATCGTATATGACACTGAAGCTTTCTTT

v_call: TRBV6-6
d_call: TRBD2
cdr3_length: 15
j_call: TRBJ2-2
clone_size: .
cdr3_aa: CASSSERGWTGELFF
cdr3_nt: TGTGCCAGCAGCTCCGAGCGGGGGTGGACCGGGGAGCTGTTTTTT

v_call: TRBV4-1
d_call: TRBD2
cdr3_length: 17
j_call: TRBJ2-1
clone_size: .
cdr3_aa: CASSQDMGLAGGNEQFF
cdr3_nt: TGCGCCAGCAGCCAAGACATGGGACTAGCGGGAGGGAATGAGCAGTTCTTC

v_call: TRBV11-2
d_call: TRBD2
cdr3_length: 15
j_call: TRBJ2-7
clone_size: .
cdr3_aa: CASSLSGGGAYEQYF
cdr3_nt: TGTGCCAGCAGCTTAAGTGGGGGAGGGGCCTACGAGCAGTACTTC

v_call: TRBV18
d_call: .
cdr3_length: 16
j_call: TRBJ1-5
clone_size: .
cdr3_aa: CASSPGSWNSNQPQHF
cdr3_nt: TGTGCCAGCTCACCAGGATCGTGGAATAGCAATCAGCCCCAGCATTTT

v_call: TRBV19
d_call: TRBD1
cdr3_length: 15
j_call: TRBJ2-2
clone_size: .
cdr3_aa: CASSLGTGNTGELFF
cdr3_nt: TGTGCCAGTAGCCTCGGGACAGGGAACACCGGGGAGCTGTTTTTT

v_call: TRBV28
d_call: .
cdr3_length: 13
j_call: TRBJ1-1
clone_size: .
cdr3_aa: CASSGQAKPVAFF
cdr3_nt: TGTGCCAGCAGTGGGCAGGCAAAGCCGGTGGCTTTCTTT

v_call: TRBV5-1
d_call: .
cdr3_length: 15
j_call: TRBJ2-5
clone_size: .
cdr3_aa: CASSLVGPPRETQYF
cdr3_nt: TGCGCCAGCAGCTTGGTTGGGCCACCAAGAGAGACCCAGTACTTC

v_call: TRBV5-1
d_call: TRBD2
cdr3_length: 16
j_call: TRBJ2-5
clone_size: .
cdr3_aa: CASSLSPAGAGETQYF
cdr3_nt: TGCGCCAGCAGCTTGAGTCCGGCGGGAGCGGGAGAGACCCAGTACTTC

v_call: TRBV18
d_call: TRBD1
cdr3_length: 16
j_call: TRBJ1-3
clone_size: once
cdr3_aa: CASSPSGQGDGNTIYF
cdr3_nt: TGTGCCAGCTCACCCTCGGGACAGGGGGACGGAAACACCATATATTTT

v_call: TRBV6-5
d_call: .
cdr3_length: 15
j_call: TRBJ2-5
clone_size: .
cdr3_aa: CASRESGTGQETQYF
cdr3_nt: TGTGCCAGCAGGGAGTCCGGGACGGGACAAGAGACCCAGTACTTC

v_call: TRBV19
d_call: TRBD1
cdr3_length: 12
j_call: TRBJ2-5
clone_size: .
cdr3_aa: CASRTGQETQYF
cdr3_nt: TGTGCCAGTAGGACAGGGCAAGAGACCCAGTACTTC